This TCR beta chain originates from a study of blood T cell repertoires in COVID-19. At the level of the study: The samples span acute and convalescent COVID-19 from the United States, Italy and Spain. T cells, B-cell-depleted T cells, or PBMCs provided the cDNA or gDNA that served as material.

Trimming took 2 bases from V and 0 from J, leaving 9 bases between them. Germline-derived CDR1 and CDR2 are LNHDA and SQIVND (reference sequence). CDR3 length: 15 residues. In the authors' methods: For nucleated cells, counts were estimated from reference gene primer amplification. Profiled with immunoSEQ multiplex PCR; TCRdb holds only in-frame clones, not every one. V and J calls and clone size are given by that table; D and trimming were obtained from the DNA. The sample consists of roughly 53,000 clones, roughly 84% of them appearing once. Sample: peripheral blood. The TCR was taken from a human donor in a cohort sampled during active COVID-19. V is TRBV19 and J is TRBJ2-3; the D is unclear. The CDR3 sequence is CASSISYSSTDTQYF. The CDR3 nucleotides read TGTGCCAGTAGTATATCGTACTCTAGCACAGATACGCAGTATTTT.